The T cell receptor (beta chain) under discussion was sequenced for a study of control samples from healthy donors and cancer patients. Libraries were prepared by immunoSEQ multiplex PCR; TCRdb keeps only in-frame clonotypes and omits some of them. The table has some 130,000 clones, roughly 92% seen once. CDR1 is PRHDT and CDR2 is FYEKMQ in the germline V gene (reference sequence). After removal of 5 bases from V and 5 bases from J, the junction contained 6 bases not matched to a gene. There are 15 residues in the CDR3. The TCR originated in a man aged 25 to 45 in good health. This chain uses TRBV13 with TRBJ2-5, with TRBD2 matching 12 bases. Sequencing was carried out using blood. The CDR3 DNA reads as TGTGCCAGCAGCAAGACTAGCGGGAGTGGGGAGACCCAGTACTTC. This encodes CASSKTSGSGETQYF. The variable domain in full, completed from reference TRBV13 and TRBJ2-5, reads AAGVIQSPRHLIKEKRETATLKCYPIPRHDTVYWYQQGPGQDPQFLISFYEKMQSDKGSIPDRFSAQQFSDYHSELNMSSLELGDSALYFCASSKTSGSGETQYFGPGTRLLVL.